The 22 T cell receptor beta chains in this list originate from one sample, sequenced in a study of blood T cell repertoires in COVID-19. Sequencing was performed with immunoSEQ multiplex PCR; in TCRdb, only in-frame clones are kept and a portion is missing. The sample has 140,000 or so clones; roughly four fifths are singletons. The sample consisted of PBMCs or T cells enriched from blood (not recorded which). The receptors derive from a man in his forties or fifties who had recovered from COVID-19.

The CDR3 coding sequence is TGCGCCAGCAGCCAAGCGGGCGGGGGAAGCTCCTACGAGCAGTACTTC. Translated, it gives CASSQAGGGSSYEQYF. The rearrangement links TRBV4-3 to TRBJ2-7; 7 bases are shared with TRBD2. CDR1 and CDR2 (germline): LGHNA, YSLEER. Trimming removed 1 base from V and 0 bases from J; junction bases left unmatched: 6. The CDR3 consists of 16 residues.

In its sample, this clone was seen a few times. The rearrangement links TRBV7-6 to TRBJ1-4; 11 positions agree with TRBD1. J lost 4 bases, V lost 5 bases, and 9 bases had no gene match. CDR3 length equals 17 residues. Germline V gene data show CDR1 as SGHVS and CDR2 as FNYEAQ. DNA for the CDR3: TGTGCCAGCAGCCCCCGGACAGGGGGCCGACTTAATGAAAAACTGTTTTTT. Protein product: CASSPRTGGRLNEKLFF.

The table lists this clone with a few counts. The gene calls are TRBV6-2 or TRBV6-3 and TRBJ1-6; 7 nucleotides line up with TRBD1. The germline V gene has CDR1 MNHEY and CDR2 SVGEGT. The CDR3 consists of 14 residues. Unmatched junction bases numbered 5, after V lost 5 bases and J lost 7 bases. DNA for the CDR3: TGTGCCAGCAGTCGACAGGGAGAGAATTCACCCCTCCACTTT. Encoded protein: CASSRQGENSPLHF.

The chain links TRBV5-1 to TRBJ2-1, with TRBD1 identical over 11 bases. The CDR3 spans 16 residues. Germline V gives CDR1 SGHRS, CDR2 YFSETQ. Unmatched junction bases numbered 5, after V lost 2 bases and J lost 4 bases. CDR3 nucleotide sequence: TGCGCCAGCAGCTTAAAGGACAGGGGGCAGTACAATGAGCAGTTCTTC. Its translation: CASSLKDRGQYNEQFF.

This clone came up a few times. V and J are TRBV5-5 and TRBJ2-7; D call uncertain. This CDR3 is 15 amino acids long. V was shortened by 2 bases and J by 0 bases, with 12 bases between the two germline ends. Per the germline V gene, CDR1 is SGHKS and CDR2 is YYEKEE (reference sequence). The CDR3 is CASSFRLQSSYEQYF. CDR3 coding DNA: TGTGCCAGCAGCTTCCGACTCCAGAGCTCCTACGAGCAGTACTTC. Together with reference TRBV5-5 and TRBJ2-7, the CDR3 gives the full variable domain: DAGVTQSPTHLIKTRGQQVTLRCSPISGHKSVSWYQQVLGQGPQFIFQYYEKEERGRGNFPDRFSARQFPNYSSELNVNALLLGDSALYLCASSFRLQSSYEQYFGPGTRLTVT.

This chain uses TRBV27 with TRBJ2-3, with no clear D. V lost 6 bases to trimming and J lost 3 bases, with 10 bases between them. The CDR3 sequence is 13 residues long. Germline V lookup: CDR1 MNHEY, CDR2 SMNVEV (reference sequence). This CDR3 is CASRQVRTDTQYF. The CDR3, as DNA: TGTGCCAGCAGGCAGGTCCGAACAGATACGCAGTATTTT.

This clone was detected a few times. The rearrangement joins TRBV28 to TRBJ1-4, with a weak D call TRBD1 (5 bases). The CDR3 sequence is 15 residues long. CDR1 and CDR2 (germline): MDHEN, SYDVKM. V was pared by 5 bases and J by 7 bases, with 17 bases between. CDR3 nucleotide sequence: TGTGCCAGCAGTGAGAGCAGGGCCGCCGGTGAAAAACTGTTTTTT. Amino acids: CASSESRAAGEKLFF.

This clone was seen just once. The chain recombines TRBV28 with TRBJ2-7; D uncertain. This CDR3 spans 14 amino acids. The ends were cut back, 7 bases at V and 2 bases at J, with 15 bases in the middle. Germline-derived CDR1 and CDR2 are MDHEN and SYDVKM. CDR3 sequence: CASTGAAKTYEQYF. The CDR3 bases are TGTGCCAGCACCGGCGCGGCAAAAACCTACGAGCAGTACTTC.

The gene calls are TRBV12-5 and TRBJ1-5; possible D gene TRBD1, 6 bases. The germline gives CDR1 LGHNT, CDR2 FRNRAP. Trimming left V 7 bases short and J 6 bases short, with 16 bases between. This CDR3 region has 14 residues. The CDR3 region has the DNA TGTGCTAGTGCCTTGGGGGGGCTCGGTCAGCCCCAGCATTTT. Encoded protein: CASALGGLGQPQHF.

Only one count was recorded for this clone. The genes are TRBV5-1 and TRBJ1-2; 8 bases fit TRBD1. J lost 0 bases, V lost 1 base, and 2 bases had no gene match. The length of the CDR3 is 15 residues. Per germline, CDR1 SGHRS and CDR2 YFSETQ. CDR3 protein: CASSLWTGPNYGYTF. The CDR3 coding sequence is TGCGCCAGCAGCTTGTGGACAGGGCCTAACTATGGCTACACCTTC.

J is TRBJ2-7 and V is TRBV4-3; 10 bases align to TRBD1. This CDR3 is built from 16 residues. V lost 0 bases and J lost 4; bases outside the gene matches: 6. Germline CDR1 and CDR2: LGHNA and YSLEER. The CDR3: CASSQDLGTGVYEQYF. The CDR3 bases are TGCGCCAGCAGCCAAGACCTCGGGACAGGGGTGTACGAGCAGTACTTC.

The CDR3 reads CASSLRRGNTGELFF. The CDR3 DNA sequence: TGTGCCAGCAGTTTACGCAGGGGGAACACCGGGGAGCTGTTTTTT. The J gene is TRBJ2-2, the V gene TRBV28; D might be TRBD1 (6 bases). CDR3 length: 15 residues. With 2 bases removed from V and 1 base from J, the gap between germline ends came to 8 bases. Germline V lookup: CDR1 MDHEN, CDR2 SYDVKM.

This chain joins TRBV30 and TRBJ2-2; D is unclear. CDR1 and CDR2 from the germline V gene are GTSNPN and SVGIG (reference sequence). This CDR3 is 13 amino acids long. V lost 0 bases and J 3 bases, leaving 5 bases between the germline ends. CDR3 bases: TGTGCCTGGAGTGTACAGTACACCGGGGAGCTGTTTTTT. Its protein product is CAWSVQYTGELFF. Full variable domain (remainder filled in from reference TRBV30 and TRBJ2-2): SQTIHQWPATLVQPVGSPLSLECTVEGTSNPNLYWYRQAAGRGLQLLFYSVGIGQISSEVPQNLSASRPQDRQFILSSKKLLLSDSGFYLCAWSVQYTGELFFGEGSRLTVL.

J is TRBJ1-2 and V is TRBV18, with TRBD1 identical over 8 bases. This CDR3 has 14 residues. Trimming removed 3 bases from V and 7 bases from J; junction bases left unmatched: 7. Germline V CDR1 and CDR2: KGHSH, LQKENI. The CDR3 DNA is TGTGCCAGCTCACCCGACAGGGGATCGAGTGGCTACACCTTC. This codes for CASSPDRGSSGYTF.

This rearrangement joins TRBV28 to TRBJ1-2; 7 bases match TRBD1. Germline values: CDR1 MDHEN, CDR2 SYDVKM. V lost 6 bases to trimming and J lost 4 bases; unmatched junction nucleotides: 8. The CDR3 is made up of 14 amino acids. The CDR3 protein is CASSLGGWRYGYTF. The CDR3 bases are TGTGCCAGCAGCCTAGGGGGCTGGCGCTATGGCTACACCTTC.

The chain employs TRBV6-5 and TRBJ2-1; 9 bases match TRBD2. Per germline, CDR1 MNHEY and CDR2 SVGAGI. The CDR3 runs to 12 residues. The J segment lost 9 bases and the V segment lost 7 bases, leaving 4 bases of the junction unmatched. In DNA form, the CDR3 reads TGTGCCAGCACGACTAGCGGTCGTGAGCAGTTCTTC. Translation: CASTTSGREQFF.

This clone was seen more than once but under ten times. CDR3 coding DNA: TGCGCCAGCAGTGAGGTTGGGCGGGGCCCTAGGAACACCGGGGAGCTGTTTTTT. Translated: CASSEVGRGPRNTGELFF. V is TRBV5-1 and J is TRBJ2-2, with D maybe TRBD2 (6 bases). V shed 5 bases and J shed 1 base, with 21 bases lying between them. This CDR3 is 18 amino acids long. Germline lookup yields CDR1 SGHRS and CDR2 YFSETQ.

This chain uses TRBV11-2 with TRBJ1-2; 7 nucleotides line up with TRBD1. CDR3 length: 13 amino acids. The germline gives CDR1 SGHAT, CDR2 FQNNGV. Trimming cost V 1 base and J 8 bases; bases outside gene matches: 4. The CDR3 region is CASSLAGQSGYTF. In DNA form, the CDR3 reads TGTGCCAGCAGCTTAGCGGGACAGAGCGGCTACACCTTC.

The rearrangement links TRBV6-2 or TRBV6-3 to TRBJ2-7; 8 bases agree with TRBD1. V lost 2 bases to trimming and J lost 6 bases; unmatched junction nucleotides: 9. The CDR3 covers 15 residues. Germline loops: CDR1 MNHEY, CDR2 SVGEGT. The CDR3 sequence is CASSYPLRTGLEQYF. The CDR3 DNA sequence: TGTGCCAGCAGTTACCCACTTAGGACAGGGCTCGAGCAGTACTTC.

This clone was observed a handful of times. The rearrangement uses TRBV9 and TRBJ2-1, with TRBD2 matching 12 bases. Germline CDR1 reads SGDLS; CDR2 reads YYNGEE. The CDR3 runs to 17 residues. Trimming at V came to 4 bases and at J to 7 bases, leaving 12 bases not matched to a gene. CDR3 nucleotide sequence: TGTGCCAGCAGCTCTAGACTAGCGGGGGCCCTATCGAATGAGCAGTTCTTC. Its translation is CASSSRLAGALSNEQFF.

V and J are TRBV18 and TRBJ2-1, with 8 bases matching TRBD1. The V segment lost 3 bases and the J segment 5 bases; nucleotides outside the gene matches: 0. The CDR3 is 13 residues long. CDR1 is KGHSH and CDR2 is LQKENI in the germline V gene. The CDR3 is CASSPDRDNEQFF. CDR3 nucleotide sequence: TGTGCCAGCTCACCGGACAGGGACAATGAGCAGTTCTTC.

CDR3 residues: CASSQPLGATYGYTF. CDR3 in DNA: TGTGCCAGCAGCCAGCCGTTAGGGGCCACCTATGGCTACACCTTC. The chain couples TRBV3-1 (or the pseudogene TRBV3-2) to TRBJ1-2; D may be TRBD1 (5 bases). This CDR3 is built from 15 residues. Germline CDR1 and CDR2: LGHDT and YNNKEL (reference sequence). Trimming stripped 3 bases from V and 4 bases from J, with 15 bases between.